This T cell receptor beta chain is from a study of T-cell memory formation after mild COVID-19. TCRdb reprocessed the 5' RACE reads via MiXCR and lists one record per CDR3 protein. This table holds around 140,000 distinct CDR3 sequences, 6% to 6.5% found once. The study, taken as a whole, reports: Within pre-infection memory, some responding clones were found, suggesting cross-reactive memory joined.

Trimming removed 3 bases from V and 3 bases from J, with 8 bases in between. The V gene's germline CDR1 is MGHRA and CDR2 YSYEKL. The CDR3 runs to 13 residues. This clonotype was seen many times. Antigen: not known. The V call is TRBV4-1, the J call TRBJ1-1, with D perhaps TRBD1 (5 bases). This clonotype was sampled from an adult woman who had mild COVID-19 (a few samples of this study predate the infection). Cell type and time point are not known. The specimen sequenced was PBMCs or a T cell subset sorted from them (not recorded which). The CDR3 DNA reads TGCGCCAGCAGCCAGGGGCTGGACACTGAAGCTTTCTTT. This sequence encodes CASSQGLDTEAFF.